The 19 T cell receptor beta chains presented below share a single source sample, sequenced in a study of response to subunit inactivated influenza vaccine. TCRdb re-called the RT-PCR reads through MiXCR, storing one row per CDR3 protein. The sample has around 490,000 distinct CDR3 sequences, approximately 7.1% seen once. The source material was PBMCs from blood, sampled around 25 months after vaccination. The receptors were sampled from a man between 50 and 70 years old who received an inactivated influenza vaccine.

Concerning this clonotype: This clone may be a read error of a much larger clone one base away. The gene calls are TRBV20-1 and TRBJ2-3, with D possibly being TRBD1 (6 bases). This CDR3 is 16 amino acids long. Germline values: CDR1 DFQATT, CDR2 SNEGSKA (reference sequence). This CDR3 reads CCAGRLGAGGTDTQYF. In DNA, the CDR3 is TGCTGTGCAGGCCGGTTGGGGGCAGGGGGCACAGATACGCAGTATTTT.

The chain links TRBV7-8 to TRBJ1-1; unclear D gene. Germline values: CDR1 SGHVS, CDR2 FQNEAQ. The CDR3 loop spans 16 amino acids. V dropped 2 bases and J dropped 1 base, with 14 bases sitting between them. CDR3 loop: CASSLSGWETNTEAFF. CDR3 nucleotide sequence: TGTGCCAGCAGCTTATCCGGGTGGGAGACGAACACTGAAGCTTTCTTT.

Ten or more counts support this clonotype. The chain couples TRBV6-2 or TRBV6-3 to TRBJ2-2; D is ambiguous. There are 11 residues in the CDR3. V shed 7 bases and J shed 8 bases, with 8 bases lying between them. Germline CDR1 MNHEY, CDR2 SVGEGT. The CDR3 bases are TGTGCCAGCAAAAATATGGGGGAGCTGTTTTTT. Translation gives CASKNMGELFF.

The genes are TRBV28 and TRBJ1-4, with D uncertain. Germline V CDR1 and CDR2: MDHEN, SYDVKM. The CDR3 extends over 16 amino acids. Trimming stripped 2 bases from V and 4 bases from J, with 14 bases between. In nucleotides, the CDR3 is TGTGCCAGCAGTTTAGAATTTCCTGCCGGTAATGAAAAACTGTTTTTT. This translates into CASSLEFPAGNEKLFF.

The chain uses TRBV29-1 and TRBJ2-1; 9 nucleotides line up with TRBD1. The length of the CDR3 is 13 residues. V trimming: 7 bases; J trimming: 2 bases; junction bases outside the gene matches: 3. Germline lookup yields CDR1 SQVTM and CDR2 ANQGSEA. The chain's CDR3 is CSARTGAYNEQFF. CDR3 coding DNA: TGCAGCGCCCGGACAGGGGCCTACAATGAGCAGTTCTTC.

This sequence joins TRBV24-1 and TRBJ2-7, with D perhaps matching TRBD1 (5 bases). Germline V lookup: CDR1 KGHDR, CDR2 SFDVKD. Trimming pared 6 bases from V and 1 base from J, leaving 6 bases between. The CDR3 is made up of 12 amino acids. This CDR3 is CATSKGSYEQYF. The CDR3 DNA sequence: TGTGCCACCAGTAAGGGGTCCTACGAGCAGTACTTC.

In this sample, this clonotype turned up many times. The chain joins TRBV5-1 to TRBJ1-1; D unclear. CDR1 is SGHRS, CDR2 YFSETQ, per germline. V lost 3 bases to trimming and J lost 5 bases, with 14 bases between them. The CDR3 sequence is 14 residues long. This CDR3 reads CASSSQVTATEAFF. CDR3 DNA sequence: TGCGCCAGCAGCTCGCAGGTCACCGCTACTGAAGCTTTCTTT. Full variable domain (outside the CDR3, taken from reference TRBV5-1 and TRBJ1-1): KAGVTQTPRYLIKTRGQQVTLSCSPISGHRSVSWYQQTPGQGLQFLFEYFSETQRNKGNFPGRFSGRQFSNSRSEMNVSTLELGDSALYLCASSSQVTATEAFFGQGTRLTVV.

On this clonotype: The junction departs from germline at one end; a sequencing error may be responsible. The chain combines TRBV9 with TRBJ1-5; the D gene is possibly TRBD1 (5 bases). Germline CDR1 is SGDLS and CDR2 is YYNGEE. The CDR3 has 14 amino acids. CDR3 sequence: CASSPGGIDHPQHF. CDR3 coding DNA: TGTGCCAGCAGCCCCGGGGGGATCGATCATCCCCAGCATTTT.

This clonotype has just a few counts. This rearrangement joins TRBV9 to TRBJ2-1; possibly TRBD2 for D (6 bases). V was pared by 3 bases and J by 7 bases, with 11 bases between. Germline CDR1 SGDLS, CDR2 YYNGEE. The CDR3 extends over 13 amino acids. CDR3 sequence (DNA): TGTGCCAGCAGCGCCCCGACTAGAAATGAGCAGTTCTTC. Protein product: CASSAPTRNEQFF.

This clonotype was observed many times. The gene calls are TRBV7-2 and TRBJ2-1, with 9 nucleotides matching TRBD2. The germline V gene has CDR1 SGHTA and CDR2 FQGNSA. V lost 1 base to trimming and J lost 7 bases; unmatched junction nucleotides: 8. The CDR3 covers 16 residues. CDR3 nucleotides: TGTGCCAGCAGCTTAGAACGCGGGAGGGCCCTTAATGAGCAGTTCTTC. It translates to CASSLERGRALNEQFF.

Concerning this clonotype: At one end the junction does not follow the germline gene, possibly because of a read error. This chain links TRBV2 with TRBJ2-2; possibly TRBD2 for D (5 bases). Germline V gene lookup returns CDR1 SNHLY and CDR2 FYNNEI. CDR3 size: 16 residues. This CDR3 reads CTSSGVLGRGTGELFF. Written as DNA, the CDR3 is TGTACCAGCAGTGGGGTACTGGGTCGGGGCACCGGGGAGCTGTTTTTT. The variable domain in full, with the rest retrieved from reference TRBV2 and TRBJ2-2, is EPEVTQTPSHQVTQMGQEVILRCVPISNHLYFYWYRQILGQKVEFLVSFYNNEISEKSEIFDDQFSVERPDGSNFTLKIRSTKLEDSAMYFCTSSGVLGRGTGELFFGEGSRLTVL.

The chain recombines TRBV20-1 with TRBJ2-7; 7 bases line up with TRBD2. Germline lookup yields CDR1 DFQATT and CDR2 SNEGSKA (reference sequence). The junction had 11 bases not matched to a gene; V was cut back by 5 bases and J by 1 base. The CDR3 has 15 residues. The CDR3 protein is CSARYRASGSYEQYF. The DNA of the CDR3 is TGCAGTGCTCGTTACCGGGCTAGCGGTTCCTACGAGCAGTACTTC.

This clonotype was counted at least ten times. The chain recombines TRBV20-1 with TRBJ1-1; D is unclear. The CDR3 is made up of 11 amino acids. Germline CDR1 DFQATT, CDR2 SNEGSKA (reference sequence). The CDR3 protein is CGEQLNTEAFF. In DNA, the CDR3 is TGCGGTGAACAGTTGAACACTGAAGCTTTCTTT.

The gene calls are TRBV28 and TRBJ1-1; 7 nucleotides align to TRBD1. Unmatched junction bases numbered 2, after V lost 1 base and J lost 6 bases. The CDR3 runs 13 residues. Germline CDR1 and CDR2: MDHEN and SYDVKM. Written as DNA, the CDR3 is TGTGCCAGCAGTTTATATCAGGGGGCTGAAGCTTTCTTT. Protein product: CASSLYQGAEAFF.

There are many counts of this clonotype. The chain combines TRBV24-1 with TRBJ2-2; D is perhaps TRBD1 (6 bases). The CDR3 consists of 17 residues. The V end lost 2 bases, the J end lost 6 bases, and 18 bases lay between the germline ends. Germline CDR1 is KGHDR and CDR2 is SFDVKD. The CDR3 reads CATSDSQGLLSAGELFF. The CDR3 DNA reads TGTGCCACCAGTGATTCACAGGGTTTATTGAGCGCCGGGGAGCTGTTTTTT.

This clonotype has a handful of counts. The chain is built from TRBV20-1 and TRBJ2-1, with 7 bases aligning to TRBD2. CDR1 is DFQATT, CDR2 SNEGSKA, per germline (reference sequence). This CDR3 has 11 amino acids. Trimming removed 4 bases from V and 10 bases from J; junction bases left unmatched: 4. The CDR3 region has the DNA TGCAGTGCTAACCCCGGGGGGGAGCAGTTCTTC. The encoded protein is CSANPGGEQFF.

This clonotype was detected ten times or more. The V and J genes are TRBV25-1 and TRBJ2-2; D ambiguous. Trimming took 0 bases from V and 4 from J, leaving 9 bases between them. Germline V gene data show CDR1 as MGHDK and CDR2 as SYGVNS. There are 15 residues in the CDR3. The CDR3 DNA is TGTGCCAGCAGTGAATATGTGTGGGGCACCGGGGAGCTGTTTTTT. Translated: CASSEYVWGTGELFF.

This clonotype has at least ten counts. The V call is TRBV20-1, the J call TRBJ2-7; TRBD1 matches at 9 bases. CDR3 size: 13 residues. V lost 2 bases and J lost 5; bases outside the gene matches: 4. In germline, CDR1 is DFQATT, CDR2 SNEGSKA (reference sequence). CDR3 region: CSARKQGADEQYF. CDR3 nucleotide sequence: TGCAGTGCTAGAAAACAGGGGGCGGACGAGCAGTACTTC.

Only a few counts were recorded for this clonotype. This chain joins TRBV6-6 and TRBJ1-4; no definite D call. V was cut by 7 bases and J by 5 bases, with 8 bases left in between. This CDR3 region has 12 residues. Per the germline V gene, CDR1 is MNHNY and CDR2 is SVGAGI (reference sequence). CDR3 nucleotide sequence: TGTGCCAGCACCCCCGGCAATGAAAAACTGTTTTTT. This translates into CASTPGNEKLFF.